Each of the 2 T cell receptor beta chains below was sequenced from the same sample in a study of T-cell reconstitution after alpha-beta-depleted transplantation in children (dated by TCRdb to about 2016). Per the publication, the treatment or condition label means: allogeneic hematopoietic cell transplantation with graft depleted of TCRalphabeta T cells and CD19 B cells. Receptors were amplified or captured by PCR. TCRdb shows the sequencer as Illumina HiSeq 2500. TCR library preparation used molecular barcoding, with unique molecular identifiers applied to normalize quantification of the TCRbeta repertoire. The public sequencing data were trimmed at Q25 with fastp and processed into clonotypes with MiXCR by TCRdb, which kept only in-frame beta chains. Each entry is one CDR3 protein sequence, shown with its most common DNA and genes. In this sample the table shows 540,000 or so distinct CDR3 sequences, 23% of which occur a single time. The ten most abundant clones make up 13% to 15% of the sample.

Sequenced here: PBMCs, mostly from graft donor cells, sampled 360 days after TCRalphabeta/CD19-depleted stem cell transplant. The source is a boy younger than two who had a stem cell transplant for acute myeloid leukemia, so the T cells may come from the graft donor.

This clonotype has only one observation. This chain joins TRBV7-7 and TRBJ2-1; the D gene is possibly TRBD2 (6 bases). V lost 3 bases and J 10 bases, leaving 16 bases between the germline ends. This CDR3 is 14 amino acids long. The germline V gene encodes CDR1 SSHAT and CDR2 FNYEAQ (reference sequence). The CDR3 loop is CASSFRLEGGEQFF. The CDR3 nucleotides are TGTGCCAGCAGCTTCAGACTAGAGGGTGGGGAGCAGTTCTTC.

This clonotype was counted many times. The rearrangement links TRBV14 to TRBJ2-7; 7 nucleotides line up with TRBD2. CDR1 and CDR2 (germline): SGHDN, FVKESK. This CDR3 has 13 residues. V was pared by 2 bases and J by 10 bases, with 8 bases of the junction left unmatched. CDR3: CASSQSSWDYQYF. The CDR3 coding sequence is TGTGCCAGCAGCCAATCCTCTTGGGACTATCAGTACTTC.